The sequence of this T cell receptor beta chain was determined in a study of beta chain features in type 1 diabetes. Germline V gives CDR1 ENHRY, CDR2 SYGVKD. This CDR3 has 13 residues. V was trimmed by 4 bases and J by 3 bases, leaving 9 bases between them. Isolation of CD4+ naive, central memory, regulatory and stem cell-like memory cells was achieved by sorting via CD45RO/CCR7/CD25/CD127/CD95/CD27. All sorted populations exceeded 95% purity. Whole-study results and caveats: VDJ junctions in type 1 diabetes patients carried more deletions and fewer insertions. When Type 1 diabetes patients were examined, their TCRB CDR3s proved moderately but significantly shorter in all four CD4+ subsets.

Expressed TCRB transcripts were sequenced because the isolated RNA had all been reverse transcribed beforehand. Naive, central memory and regulatory T cell samples yielded around 3.9 million reads on average. Assay: immunoSEQ multiplex PCR; the TCRdb copy retains only in-frame clones and omits some. This sample has roughly 180,000 clones; 6.5% to 9.5% occur once, and the top ten carry 0.94%. This clone has more than one count but fewer than ten. The antigen is unknown. Sequencing was done on a sample of central memory CD4+ T cells from blood. The chain employs TRBV10-3 and TRBJ1-1; D gene uncertain. This sequence originates from a woman aged 40 to 55 with type 1 diabetes. The CDR3 region is CAISATPDTEAFF. CDR3 DNA: TGTGCCATCAGTGCGACACCCGACACTGAAGCTTTCTTT.